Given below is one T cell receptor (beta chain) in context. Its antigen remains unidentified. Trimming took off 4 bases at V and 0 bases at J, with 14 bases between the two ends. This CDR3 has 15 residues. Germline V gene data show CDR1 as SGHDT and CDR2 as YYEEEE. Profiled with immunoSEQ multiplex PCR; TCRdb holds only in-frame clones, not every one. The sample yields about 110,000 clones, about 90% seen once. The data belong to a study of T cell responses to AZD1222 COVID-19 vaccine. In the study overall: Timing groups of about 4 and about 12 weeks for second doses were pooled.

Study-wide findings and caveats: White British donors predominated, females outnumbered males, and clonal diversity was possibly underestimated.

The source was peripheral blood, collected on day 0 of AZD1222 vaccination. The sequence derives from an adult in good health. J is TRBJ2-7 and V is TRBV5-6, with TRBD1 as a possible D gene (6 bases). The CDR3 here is CASSLRTALSYEQYF. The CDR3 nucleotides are TGTGCCAGCAGCCTTCGGACAGCGCTCTCCTACGAGCAGTACTTC. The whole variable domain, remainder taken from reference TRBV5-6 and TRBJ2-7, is DAGVTQSPTHLIKTRGQQVTLRCSPKSGHDTVSWYQQALGQGPQFIFQYYEEEERQRGNFPDRFSGHQFPNYSSELNVNALLLGDSALYLCASSLRTALSYEQYFGPGTRLTVT.